This entry concerns a single T cell receptor (beta chain). What this receptor recognizes is not known. It has no much larger one-base neighbor in the sample; base qualities were not kept. The record originates from a study of cytomegalovirus exposure and HLA in healthy donors (dated by TCRdb to about 2017). Describing the broader study: According to an earlier analysis of around 600 of the donors, 150 million to 200 million T cells yielded roughly 100 million unique TCR beta sequences and approximately 300 Gb of sequence data. An early release covering over 500 HLA-typed donors comprised about 320 gigabases of sequencing data and around 80 million unique TCR sequences. Of the roughly 420 genotyped donors, roughly 80% were placed in the genetic ancestry cluster associated with self-reported Caucasian donors. The study aimed to test whether cataloging public T cell receptors could reveal signatures of past pathogen exposure. Using immunosequencing, the study profiled T cell repertoires from roughly 650 subjects and related those repertoires to cytomegalovirus serostatus. In addition to the first cohort of roughly 670 subjects, a separate validation cohort of 130 or so different subjects was used. To predict cytomegalovirus infection status, the study brought together high-throughput TCR immunosequencing, statistical association of individual TCRs with disease status, and machine learning. A later analysis re-analyzed previously published TCR beta repertoires from 550 to 700 donors and added high-resolution HLA genotyping to study TCR occurrence patterns. Rather than drawing on any new phenotypic data, the later analysis identified candidate immune exposures from TCR beta sequences and the way those sequences occurred across donors. An earlier analysis of 587 of the donors used high-throughput TCR beta sequencing to judge whether each TCR beta V gene segment behaved as functional or pseudogenic. Donor age, sex, ethnicity and CMV serostatus were compiled together with the repertoire data. In a later genetic analysis, genome-wide SNP genotypes for about three fifths of the 666 donors were used, and that subset was treated as a discovery cohort. All discovery cohort repertoires had been generated using a single sequencing platform. Both class I and class II loci were covered by HLA typing, at four-digit resolution. Typing coverage differed by locus: A, B, C, DRB1 and DQB1 were typed in about 620-630 donors, DQA1 in 500 to 550, DPA1 in some 610, and DPB1 in 400 to 490. About five DR-DQ haplotypes were treated as single units for association and clustering because of strong linkage in the cohort. On average, roughly 200,000 unique TCR beta nucleotide sequences were sequenced per donor among 398 genotyped donors of the cohort, with 15% to 20% of those sequences being non-productive. Overall study outcomes, separate from this receptor: In an earlier analysis of more than 450 of the donors, most TCR beta V segments were observed in productive rearrangements about 87% or about 30% of the time, broadly matching IMGT annotations. In a later analysis, HLA-associated TCR beta chains were found to be more clonally expanded and to have lower generation probabilities than equally common non-associated chains. V-gene and J-gene trimming of TCR beta chains was associated with a missense DCLRE1C variant in a later genetic analysis, and the association was replicated in an independent cohort. While some public TCRs were present in many individuals, most TCR sequences turned up only very rarely across donors. When HLA alleles, especially DR and DQ, strongly co-occurred, TCR associations were difficult to assign to individual alleles. This cohort had only TCR beta chains sequenced, and the lack of alpha or paired-chain data limited which features could be detected. The 87-base-pair reads could not distinguish some IMGT-functional V segments, including TRBV6-2 and TRBV6-3, so those segments were excluded. The study listed 150 to 200 TCR beta chains as associated with cytomegalovirus. The classifier was reported to diagnose cytomegalovirus status with high specificity and sensitivity in both the original cohort and the validation cohort. In a later analysis, several top co-occurrence clusters were reported to appear linked to parvovirus B19, influenza, CMV and Epstein-Barr virus. A later analysis found that TCR association rates varied across HLA loci, with DRB1 alleles showing the most associated TCRs and HLA-C alleles the fewest. Sequencing depth was assumed to be roughly uniform across donors in the presence/absence analyses, though that assumption may not hold. HLA typing was unavailable for some donors at each locus, so association tests used only the typed subset. Because counts were too low, roughly 17 rarely observed V segments, including chromosome 9 orphons, were left out of the earlier analysis of 587 of the donors. A further reported finding was that TCR beta sequences accurately predicted the HLA-A and HLA-B alleles for most subjects in the first cohort. CMV serostatus was the only immune exposure information available for the cohort. At a false discovery rate of 0.05, a later analysis linked 15,000 to 20,000 TCR beta sequences to specific HLA alleles. Linkage disequilibrium might explain the correlated functional status among segregating V segments, but an unknown experimental factor could not be excluded. It was suggested by the authors that the approach could potentially be generalized to other disease states and immunological phenotypes. A later genetic analysis reported fewer N-insertions in productive TCRs among donors in an Asian-associated ancestry cluster than the approximately 670-donor mean. Three of the identified cytomegalovirus-associated TCR beta chains were confirmed in vitro to be specific for cytomegalovirus antigens. Most CMV-associated TCR beta chains appeared to be HLA-restricted in a later analysis, and the HLA associations seemed to be driven largely by CMV exposure. A cluster of highly shared sequence variants was judged likely to be a technical artifact of the sequencing pipeline.

Including cysteine and phenylalanine, the CDR3 has 15 amino acids. Only the CDR3 portion is preserved as DNA: 45 bases, with reading frame beginning at the first base. Trimming takes 0 bases from V and 1 base from J, and the germline ends sit 12 bases apart. For CDR1 and CDR2, the germline V gene (reference sequence) lists GTSNPN and SVGIG. The cohort was made up of approximately 670 healthy bone marrow donors. Cohort members were all nominally healthy when sampled, although unrecorded immune exposures were likely present. The donor tested CMV seronegative and was one of the 352 seronegative cohort members. Every donor gave a peripheral blood sample, and the peripheral blood mononuclear cells from that sample were used for TCR beta sequencing. Genomic DNA was extracted from the blood cell samples with the Qiagen DNeasy Blood Extraction Kit. The library relied on the immunoSEQ multiplex PCR assay. For the multiplex PCR, a mixture combining 60 forward primers for TCR Vbeta segments and 13 reverse primers for TCR Jbeta segments was used. The CDR3 region of rearranged TCR beta genes was amplified from genomic DNA with a multiplex PCR assay. Amplified TCR beta libraries were sequenced as 87-base-pair reads on the Illumina HiSeq System. As for the authors' bioinformatics: A later analysis counted approximately 74 million unique TCR beta chains across the 550 to 750 repertoires, and roughly 10 million of these chains were shared by at least two donors. To remove PCR and sequencing errors, raw reads were error-corrected and collapsed into unique sequences using a nearest-neighbor algorithm that merged closely related sequences. CDR3 sequences were aligned to IMGT reference sequences to assign V, D and J gene segments. For a sequence to be retained, at least a six-nucleotide match to both a V gene segment and a J gene segment was required. A rearrangement was called productive if the CDR3 had no stop codons and remained in frame with V and J, and every other rearrangement was called non-productive. CDR3 was defined by IMGT convention, running from the second conserved V-encoded cysteine to the conserved J-encoded phenylalanine. The earlier analysis of about 640 of the donors excluded any sequence lacking an unambiguous match to a single V gene segment. An earlier analysis of a few hundred of the donors called V segments functional above 56.7% productive rearrangements and segregating when the between-donor standard deviation exceeded 5%. A statistical classification framework was built to diagnose cytomegalovirus status from the catalog of TCR beta chain sequences. A later analysis assigned V and J genes by comparing TCR nucleotide sequences with IMGT/GENE-DB human TR gene sequences. A later analysis assigned CDR3 sequences and most-parsimonious VDJ recombination scenarios with the TCRdist pipeline. In a later analysis, every TCR beta chain was defined by the combination of its CDR3 amino acid sequence and its V-gene family, and reads without a unique V-gene family were dropped. To address suspected cross-contamination and a sequencing artifact, a later analysis removed a few hundred highly shared, low-generation-probability nucleotide sequences. For each public chain, a later analysis derived a clonal expansion index from normalized ranks of inferred template counts within each repertoire. In a later analysis, generation probabilities were computed using a VDJ recombination model fitted to out-of-frame rearrangements, and the results were checked against IGoR. In a later analysis, hypergeometric tests were used to score TCR-TCR, TCR-HLA and TCR-CMV co-occurrence, with a repertoire-size bias correction applied to TCR pairs. To estimate false discovery rates, a later analysis permuted the HLA or CMV assignments 20 times. In a later analysis, co-occurring TCRs were grouped with DBSCAN, and TCRdist sequence similarity was added when clustering was performed within HLA-allele-positive subsets. Co-occurrence clustering excluded repertoires with fewer than 30,000 or more than 120,000 public chains, plus five with anomalous nucleotide sharing. As stored in TCRdb, this immuneACCESS dataset retains in-frame rearrangements with V and J assigned. A fraction of the clones does not appear; measured against another copy, unresolved V genes explain less than half of the discrepancy, and the remainder lacks a known reason. The DNA gave D and trimming, while V, J and clone size come from that table. Here the sample has roughly 230,000 clones; around 90% occur a single time. Roughly 1.6% of the sample lies in the top ten.

This TCR derives from a girl aged 2 to 9 in good health and CMV-seronegative. Sequencing used PBMCs. Recombination linked TRBV30 to TRBJ1-1; the D region possibly corresponds to TRBD1 (6 bases align). The nucleotide sequence reads TGTGCCTGGAGTGTACAGGGCATAGGGAACACTGAAGCTTTCTTT. This sequence encodes CAWSVQGIGNTEAFF.